This TCR beta chain is from a study of cytomegalovirus exposure and HLA in healthy donors. The PCR contained 60 Vbeta and 13 Jbeta primers. This table comes from immunoSEQ multiplex PCR, and its TCRdb copy is limited to in-frame clones, with some not included. The table shows over 80,000 clones, with approximately 74% occurring only once. V was trimmed by 2 bases and J by 7 bases, leaving 6 bases between them. Per the germline V gene, CDR1 is SEHNR and CDR2 is FQNEAQ (reference sequence). The CDR3 length is 12 residues. Sequencing was performed on PBMCs. The rearrangement links TRBV7-9 to TRBJ1-5; no clear D. This TCR was sampled from a female donor in good health and CMV-seropositive. The DNA of the CDR3 is TGTGCCAGCAGCTTATCGGTACAGCCCCAGCATTTT. This translates into CASSLSVQPQHF.